The subject of this entry is one T cell receptor beta chain. The antigen remains unidentified. This entry is derived from a study of vaccination and CD4 T cells after COVID-19. Overall study: The stimulating agents, overlapping spike peptides, came from SARS-CoV-2, HCoV-NL63, HCoV-OC43 and HCoV-229E.

Whole-study findings and limits: Convalescent patients' median share of reactive clones seen only post-vaccination was 80% to 90%.

The treatment is: approximately 9-day PBMC culture with coronavirus spike peptide pools or control peptides (ViraFEST assay). Negative selection separated CD4+ T cells from roughly nine-day cultures. Sequencing of DNA taken from cultured CD4+ T cells relied on the Oncomine TCR Beta short-read assay. Genomic DNA was isolated from cultured CD4+ T cells. TCRdb called the PCR reads again in MiXCR, with one record for every CDR3 protein. The data contain fewer than 15,000 distinct CDR3 sequences, roughly 61% of them singletons. The ends were cut back, 8 bases at V and 5 bases at J, with 10 bases in the middle. The CDR3 sequence is 12 residues long. Germline values: CDR1 MNHEY, CDR2 SMNVEV (reference sequence).

V usage is TRBV27 and J usage is TRBJ1-5; D gene ambiguous. The sequence was obtained from a human donor who had recovered from COVID-19. Sample: CD4+ T cells from blood, cultured in vitro. CDR3 residues: CASGQAHQPQHF. Written as DNA, the CDR3 is TGTGCCAGCGGGCAGGCGCATCAGCCCCAGCATTTT.